Presented here are 27 T cell receptor beta chains from one specimen sequenced in a study of T-cell memory formation after mild COVID-19. TCRdb re-called the 5' RACE reads through MiXCR, storing one row per CDR3 protein. This table holds 120,000 to 150,000 distinct CDR3 sequences, 14% found once. The specimen was PBMCs or a T cell subset sorted from them (not recorded which). All receptors derive from an adult woman who had mild COVID-19 (a few samples of this study predate the infection). Cell type and time point are not known.

The chain combines TRBV21-1 with TRBJ2-1; TRBD2 was called by the table and not checked on the DNA. TRBV21-1 counts as a pseudogene. The CDR3 runs to 16 residues. CDR3 amino acids: CASAGTISYSYNEQFF. DNA for the CDR3: TGTGCCAGTGCCGGGACTATATCTTACTCCTACAATGAGCAGTTCTTC.

The genes are TRBV7-9 and TRBJ1-2, with D possibly matching TRBD1 (5 bases). Between the trimmed V and J ends, which lost 5 bases and 4 bases, there was a span of 14 bases. Germline V gene data show CDR1 as SEHNR and CDR2 as FQNEAQ (reference sequence). CDR3 length: 14 amino acids. The CDR3 reads CASSTRQSFYGYTF. The CDR3 region has the DNA TGTGCCAGCAGCACCAGACAGAGCTTCTATGGCTACACCTTC.

In this sample, this clonotype turned up many times. V gene TRBV4-1 combines with J gene TRBJ1-1; D possibly corresponds to TRBD1 (5 bases). V was trimmed by 4 bases and J by 7 bases, leaving 13 bases between them. There are 13 residues in the CDR3. Germline V gene sequence: CDR1 MGHRA, CDR2 YSYEKL. The CDR3 nucleotides are TGCGCCAGCAGCCGGGGGACTAACGGTGAAGCTTTCTTT. It yields the protein CASSRGTNGEAFF.

The chain has TRBV20-1 and TRBJ1-2; D remains ambiguous. The CDR3 runs 12 residues. V was shortened by 3 bases and J by 4 bases, with 9 bases between the two germline ends. The germline V gene has CDR1 DFQATT and CDR2 SNEGSKA (reference sequence). This chain's CDR3 is CSARPEGYGYTF. DNA of the CDR3: TGCAGTGCTAGGCCGGAGGGCTATGGCTACACCTTC.

V gene TRBV12-3 or TRBV12-4 combines with J gene TRBJ1-5, with 7 bases matching TRBD1. V shed 6 bases and J 3 bases; nucleotides not matched to a gene: 8. There are 15 residues in the CDR3. The CDR3 DNA reads as TGTGCCAGCAGCCTCCGGGACAGATCCAATCAGCCCCAGCATTTT. This translates into CASSLRDRSNQPQHF.

This clonotype turned up a few times. This chain links TRBV19 with TRBJ1-4; 8 bases are shared with TRBD1. V lost 6 bases and J lost 8; bases outside the gene matches: 8. CDR3 length equals 14 residues. The germline V gene encodes CDR1 LNHDA and CDR2 SQIVND (reference sequence). The DNA for the CDR3 is TGTGCCAGTAGAACCGGGACAGGATTCGAAAAACTGTTTTTT. Translating it yields CASRTGTGFEKLFF.

V is TRBV28 and J is TRBJ1-2; 10 positions agree with TRBD1. The germline CDR1 and CDR2 sequences are MDHEN and SYDVKM. The CDR3 covers 15 residues. V trimming: 5 bases; J trimming: 1 base; junction bases outside the gene matches: 4. CDR3 sequence: CASSADRGLNYGYTF. DNA for the CDR3: TGTGCCAGCAGTGCCGACAGGGGGCTTAACTATGGCTACACCTTC.

This clonotype was detected only a few times. The chain is built from TRBV30 and TRBJ2-2; D is possibly TRBD1 or TRBD2 (5 bases each). This CDR3 is built from 15 residues. CDR1 is GTSNPN, CDR2 SVGIG, per germline (reference sequence). V shed 1 base and J shed 7 bases, with 16 bases lying between them. The CDR3 DNA reads as TGTGCCTGGAGTGGGGGACGAGGCCATCACGGGGAGCTGTTTTTT. Amino acid sequence: CAWSGGRGHHGELFF.

This clonotype occurred a few times. The chain employs TRBV24-1 and TRBJ2-3; D gene uncertain. Germline V lookup: CDR1 KGHDR, CDR2 SFDVKD. Trimming shortened V by 0 bases and J by 4 bases, and 7 bases separated the two germline ends. This CDR3 comprises 14 residues. CDR3 DNA: TGTGCCACCAGTGATTTGGGCTATTCAGATACGCAGTATTTT. Its protein product is CATSDLGYSDTQYF.

This clonotype was counted many times. The rearrangement joins TRBV7-6 to TRBJ2-1; 10 nucleotides line up with TRBD2. The trim removed 4 bases at V and 0 bases at J, leaving 3 bases unmatched. The germline CDR1 and CDR2 sequences are SGHVS and FNYEAQ. CDR3 length: 16 amino acids. Here the CDR3 reads CASSSSSGSSYNEQFF. The CDR3 DNA follows: TGTGCCAGCAGCTCCTCTAGCGGGAGCTCCTACAATGAGCAGTTCTTC. Full variable domain (outside the CDR3, taken from reference TRBV7-6 and TRBJ2-1): GAGVSQSPRYKVTKRGQDVALRCDPISGHVSLYWYRQALGQGPEFLTYFNYEAQQDKSGLPNDRFSAERPEGSISTLTIQRTEQRDSAMYRCASSSSSGSSYNEQFFGPGTRLTVL.

This clonotype was seen a few times. The V gene is TRBV7-2, the J gene TRBJ2-7, with TRBD1 matching 8 bases. This CDR3 comprises 14 residues. The trim removed 4 bases at V and 0 bases at J, leaving 2 bases unmatched. Germline V lookup: CDR1 SGHTA, CDR2 FQGNSA. This chain's CDR3 is CASSWDRSSYEQYF. CDR3 bases: TGTGCCAGCAGCTGGGACAGGAGCTCCTACGAGCAGTACTTC.

V usage is TRBV6-1 and J usage is TRBJ2-1; perhaps D is TRBD1 or TRBD2 (5 bases each). The CDR3 totals 14 residues. The V end was cut by 3 bases, the J end by 3 bases, with 9 bases between. Germline V gives CDR1 MNHNS, CDR2 SASEGT. The CDR3 is CASSEGVGYNEQFF. In nucleotides, the CDR3 is TGTGCCAGCAGTGAGGGGGTAGGCTACAATGAGCAGTTCTTC.

The CDR3 coding sequence is TGTGCCTGGAGTGTACAAGAGGCGGGCCCCCAAGCTTTCTTT. This gives the protein CAWSVQEAGPQAFF. This chain connects TRBV30 to TRBJ1-1; no reliable D call. Germline values: CDR1 GTSNPN, CDR2 SVGIG (reference sequence). V lost 0 bases to trimming and J lost 9 bases, with 17 bases between them. The CDR3 is 14 residues long.

The genes are TRBV28 and TRBJ1-4; perhaps TRBD1 as D (5 bases). Trimming pared 2 bases from V and 6 bases from J, leaving 13 bases between. CDR3 length: 15 residues. From germline, CDR1 is MDHEN and CDR2 SYDVKM. The CDR3 loop reads CASSLEGELDEKLFF. Written as DNA, the CDR3 is TGTGCCAGCAGTTTAGAAGGGGAGTTGGATGAAAAACTGTTTTTT.

The chain couples TRBV6-5 to TRBJ1-5, with D hard to call. This CDR3 is built from 14 residues. The ends were cut back, 5 bases at V and 0 bases at J, with 8 bases in the middle. Germline values: CDR1 MNHEY, CDR2 SVGAGI. CDR3 amino acids: CASSIGSSNQPQHF. DNA for the CDR3: TGTGCCAGCAGTATCGGAAGTAGCAATCAGCCCCAGCATTTT.

This clonotype was found once. V is TRBV7-9 and J is TRBJ2-1, with 13 bases aligning to TRBD2. V lost 5 bases to trimming and J lost 1 base; unmatched junction nucleotides: 8. The CDR3 consists of 18 residues. Germline CDR1 SEHNR, CDR2 FQNEAQ (reference sequence). The CDR3 DNA is TGTGCCAGCAGCCGTCGGACTAGCGGGAGAGCGTCCTACAATGAGCAGTTCTTC. It codes for CASSRRTSGRASYNEQFF.

The gene calls are TRBV20-1 and TRBJ1-2, with D perhaps TRBD1 (5 bases). Germline V gene sequence: CDR1 DFQATT, CDR2 SNEGSKA (reference sequence). V dropped 8 bases and J dropped 4 bases, with 14 bases sitting between them. There are 12 residues in the CDR3. The CDR3 loop reads CSLRDGPYGYTF. The CDR3 DNA sequence: TGCAGTCTCCGGGACGGCCCCTATGGCTACACCTTC.

This clonotype turned up a few times. The V gene is TRBV20-1, the J gene TRBJ2-7; 14 nucleotides agree with TRBD2. Unmatched junction bases numbered 3, after V lost 5 bases and J lost 6 bases. Germline CDR1 and CDR2: DFQATT and SNEGSKA (reference sequence). The length of the CDR3 is 13 residues. The chain's CDR3 is CSAGTSGRSEQYF. The CDR3, as DNA: TGCAGTGCTGGGACTAGCGGGAGATCCGAGCAGTACTTC.

The rearrangement uses TRBV12-5 and TRBJ2-3, with 8 bases lining up with TRBD2. Per germline, CDR1 LGHNT and CDR2 FRNRAP. The V gene end was trimmed by 6 bases and the J gene end by 2 bases; junction bases not matched to a gene: 4. This CDR3 spans 14 amino acids. In nucleotides, the CDR3 is TGTGCTAGTGGGCCGGGACTAGTCACAGATACGCAGTATTTT. Protein sequence: CASGPGLVTDTQYF.

This sequence joins TRBV6-5 and TRBJ2-1, with D maybe TRBD2 (6 bases). V was clipped by 8 bases and J by 3 bases, with 8 bases between them. CDR3 length: 12 residues. Germline CDR1 and CDR2: MNHEY and SVGAGI. The CDR3, as DNA: TGTGCCAGCGGGACTGTCTACAATGAGCAGTTCTTC. This sequence encodes CASGTVYNEQFF.

This CDR3 reads CASSAGTPNTGELFF. In DNA form, the CDR3 reads TGTGCCAGCAGCGCCGGGACTCCGAACACCGGGGAGCTGTTTTTT. The chain couples TRBV9 to TRBJ2-2; tentative D call: TRBD2 (6 bases). The length of the CDR3 is 15 residues. Germline-derived CDR1 and CDR2 are SGDLS and YYNGEE. Trimming cost V 3 bases and J 0 bases, with 9 bases left between them.

This clonotype was seen many times. The chain combines TRBV6-4 with TRBJ2-3; D is unclear. The V gene's germline CDR1 is MRHNA and CDR2 SNTAGT. Trimming took 2 bases from V and 4 from J, leaving 13 bases between them. The CDR3 is made up of 15 amino acids. This chain's CDR3 is CASSDEQEGSDTQYF. The CDR3 nucleotides are TGTGCCAGCAGTGACGAGCAGGAAGGGTCAGATACGCAGTATTTT.

The chain carries TRBV19 and TRBJ2-7; D possibly corresponds to TRBD2 (5 bases). There are 16 residues in the CDR3. Trimming shortened V by 6 bases and J by 3 bases, and 21 bases separated the two germline ends. Germline CDR1 is LNHDA and CDR2 is SQIVND (reference sequence). CDR3 DNA sequence: TGTGCCAGTAGAGGCGGAGGAGATTCTTCCCACTACGAGCAGTACTTC. Translated: CASRGGGDSSHYEQYF.

This clonotype appeared a few times. The chain links TRBV7-9 to TRBJ2-3; D is possibly TRBD1 (5 bases). The CDR3 totals 14 residues. The V end lost 5 bases, the J end lost 0 bases, and 9 bases lay between the germline ends. Germline V gene sequence: CDR1 SEHNR, CDR2 FQNEAQ (reference sequence). CDR3 sequence (DNA): TGTGCCAGCAGCCCCTGGGGCAGCACAGATACGCAGTATTTT. It codes for CASSPWGSTDTQYF.

This chain uses TRBV13 with TRBJ2-1, with 14 bases that match TRBD2. V shed 0 bases, J shed 7 bases, and the junction held 5 bases outside the gene matches. Germline CDR1 PRHDT, CDR2 FYEKMQ (reference sequence). CDR3 length: 17 amino acids. The CDR3 DNA follows: TGTGCCAGCAGCTTAGGCGCGGGACTAGCGGGAGATAATGAGCAGTTCTTC. Protein product: CASSLGAGLAGDNEQFF.

This clonotype occurred many times. The chain joins TRBV7-9 to TRBJ2-1; D perhaps matches TRBD2 (6 bases). The CDR3 runs 19 residues. CDR1 and CDR2 (germline): SEHNR, FQNEAQ (reference sequence). V gave up 0 bases and J gave up 6 bases, with 24 bases separating them. CDR3 in amino acids: CASSLATGLGAVRANEQFF. CDR3 coding DNA: TGTGCCAGCAGCTTAGCGACGGGACTCGGGGCTGTCAGGGCCAATGAGCAGTTCTTC.

This clonotype was seen only a few times. The chain links TRBV20-1 to TRBJ2-1; TRBD2 agrees at 8 bases. Germline lookup yields CDR1 DFQATT and CDR2 SNEGSKA (reference sequence). Losses at the gene ends were 5 bases for V and 8 bases for J; bases not matched to a gene: 8. This CDR3 region has 13 residues. CDR3 region: CSAGGTRWDEQFF. CDR3 bases: TGCAGTGCTGGAGGGACTAGGTGGGATGAGCAGTTCTTC.